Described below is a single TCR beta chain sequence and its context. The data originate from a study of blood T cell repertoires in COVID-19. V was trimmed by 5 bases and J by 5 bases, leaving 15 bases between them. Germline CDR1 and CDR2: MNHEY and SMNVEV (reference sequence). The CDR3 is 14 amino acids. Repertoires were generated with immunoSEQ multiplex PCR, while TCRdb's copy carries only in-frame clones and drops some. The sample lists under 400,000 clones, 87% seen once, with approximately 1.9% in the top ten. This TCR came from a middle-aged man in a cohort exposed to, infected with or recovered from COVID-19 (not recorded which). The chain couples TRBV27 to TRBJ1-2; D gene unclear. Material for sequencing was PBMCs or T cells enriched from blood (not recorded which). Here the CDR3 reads CASSGSGSLYGYTF. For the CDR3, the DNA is TGTGCCAGCAGTGGGAGCGGGAGCCTTTATGGCTACACCTTC.